This is a list of T cell receptor beta chains from one sample in a study of T cells expressing NK-cell markers. TCRdb reworked the 5' RACE reads into one entry per CDR3 protein, no DNA. The sample data list 400,000 or so distinct CDR3 sequences. Sequenced sample: blood T cells: a sorted CD56 or NKG2C T cell subset, CD4+ or CD8+ T cells, or bulk PBMC T cells (not recorded which). These receptors were collected from a woman between 45 and 65 years old in good health. Both conserved end residues are part of each CDR3.

>TRBJ2-3|TRBV5-5
CASSARTASTDTQYF
>TRBJ2-7|TRBV12-3/TRBV12-4
CASSLGPSGTTYEQYF
>TRBJ2-2|TRBV11-3
CASSRRVTGELFF
>TRBJ2-1|TRBV7-2
CASSLVSTEQFF
>TRBJ2-1|TRBV28
CASTPGTGVIDEQFF
>TRBJ2-3|TRBV5-6
CASSGSGRAKADTQYF
>TRBJ2-1|TRBV29-1
CSSIEGQGRGEQFF
>TRBJ2-1|TRBV24-1
CATSDPGTGNHEQFF
>TRBJ1-1|TRBV6-5
CASSPIFNTRETRAAEAFF
>TRBJ2-5|TRBV12-3/TRBV12-4
CASSGGPQETQYF
>TRBJ2-2|TRBV6-5
CASSYSPDRAGELFF
>TRBJ1-6|TRBV5-1
CASSSGGPYSPLHF
>TRBJ2-5|TRBV10-2
CASSVLAGQETQYF
>TRBJ2-7|TRBV6-5
CASSYSFTYEQYF
>TRBJ2-3|TRBV15
CATSREGRRADTQYF
>TRBJ2-1|TRBV6-5
CASSYSTGPLNEQFF
>TRBJ2-1|TRBV20-1
CSAQRMVEQFF
>TRBJ1-5|TRBV6-1
CASSEDRWGSNQPQHF
>TRBJ2-1|TRBV6-4
CASSDWRFYNEQFF
>TRBJ2-6|TRBV27
CASTERTPLRANVLTF
>TRBJ2-1|TRBV27
CASKRGAGDEQFF
>TRBJ2-3|TRBV6-5
CASSLSRGPRQYF
>TRBJ1-2|TRBV29-1
CSVPIGTELIYGYTF
>TRBJ2-5|TRBV4-1
CASSQLPGGLAYQETQYF
>TRBJ1-4|TRBV20-1
CSAGPSTNEKLFF
>TRBJ2-1|TRBV14
CASSPTPYEQFF
>TRBJ2-1|TRBV4-1
CASSQVGAGVGQFF
>TRBJ1-2|TRBV9
CASRPEMEGINYGYTF
>TRBJ1-2|TRBV7-9
CASSLYGTLGYTF
>TRBJ2-1|TRBV5-1
CASSSPGYNEQFF
>TRBJ2-1|TRBV5-1
CASSIKTGTLRYNEQFF
>TRBJ2-2|TRBV5-1
CASSSPQGVGTGELFF
>TRBJ1-1|TRBV11-2
CASSLVFPQPGGVGTEAFF
>TRBJ2-1|TRBV7-9
CASSPKASGRTNEQFF
>TRBJ2-7|TRBV7-9
CASSLAIDYEQYF
>TRBJ2-1|TRBV4-1
CASSQEYGTADNEQFF
>TRBJ2-3|TRBV5-1
CASRGASDYTDTQYF
>TRBJ1-2|TRBV3-1
CASSLRPGQGAYGYTF
>TRBJ1-2|TRBV9
CASSVSLSLTGYTF
>TRBJ1-4|TRBV20-1
CSARDLAVTNEKLFF
>TRBJ2-7|TRBV11-3
CASSLDPGVYEQYF
>TRBJ2-3|TRBV3-1
CASTPGHLRDTQYF
>TRBJ1-4|TRBV6-5
CASSRHRTGPGAKLFF
>TRBJ1-2|TRBV6-5
CASGDVYGYTF
>TRBJ2-1|TRBV12-3/TRBV12-4
CASRVSGREQFF
>TRBJ1-6|TRBV4-1
CASSQNTAPGSPLHF